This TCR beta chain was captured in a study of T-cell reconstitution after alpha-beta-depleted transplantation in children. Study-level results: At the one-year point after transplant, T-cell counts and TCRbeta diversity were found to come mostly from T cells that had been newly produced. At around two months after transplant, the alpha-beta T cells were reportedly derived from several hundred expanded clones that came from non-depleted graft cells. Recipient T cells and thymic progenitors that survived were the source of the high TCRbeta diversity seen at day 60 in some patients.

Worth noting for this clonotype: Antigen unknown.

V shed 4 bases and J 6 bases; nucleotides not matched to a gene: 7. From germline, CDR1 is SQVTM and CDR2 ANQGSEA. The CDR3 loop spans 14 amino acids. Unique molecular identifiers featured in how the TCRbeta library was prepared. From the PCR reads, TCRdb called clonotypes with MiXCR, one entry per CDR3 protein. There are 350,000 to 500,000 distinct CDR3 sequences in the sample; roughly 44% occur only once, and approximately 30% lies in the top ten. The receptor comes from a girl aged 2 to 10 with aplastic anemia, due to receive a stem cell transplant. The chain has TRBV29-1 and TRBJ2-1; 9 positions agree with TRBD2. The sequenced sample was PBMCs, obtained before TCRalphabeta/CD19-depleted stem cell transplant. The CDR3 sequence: CSVVGLAGPNEQFF. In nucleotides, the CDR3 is TGCAGCGTTGTCGGGCTAGCGGGACCCAATGAGCAGTTCTTC.